The text below deals with one T cell receptor (beta chain). The sample originates from a study of blood T cell repertoires in COVID-19. Generated by immunoSEQ multiplex PCR, the TCRdb table keeps only in-frame clones and is missing some. The table has roughly 150,000 clones, about 81% seen once; the top ten hold around 7%. V dropped 0 bases and J dropped 1 base, with 9 bases sitting between them. The CDR3 contains 16 residues. Germline V gene data show CDR1 as LGHNA and CDR2 as YSLEER. The origin of this receptor is a man aged 50 or older who had recovered from COVID-19. This sequence joins TRBV4-3 and TRBJ2-2, with D unresolved. Sequencing used PBMCs or T cells enriched from blood (not recorded which). The CDR3 nucleotides are TGCGCCAGCAGCCAAGATCTGGCAGGGAACACCGGGGAGCTGTTTTTT. It codes for CASSQDLAGNTGELFF.